The T cell receptor (beta chain) described here comes from a study of cytotoxic CD8 clonotypes in ibrutinib-treated CLL. Study results and limitations: Public clonotypes were seen rarely and were contracted or stable on treatment.

The CDR3 has 14 residues. The V segment lost 3 bases and the J segment 8 bases; nucleotides outside the gene matches: 8. Germline values: CDR1 SGHRS, CDR2 YFSETQ. Assay used: immunoSEQ multiplex PCR; TCRdb lists only in-frame clones, some missing. There are around 200,000 clones in the sample; 60% to 80% occur only once, and roughly 6.4% lies in the top ten. In regard to this clone: Its target is not known.

This sequence originates from a human donor with chronic lymphocytic leukemia. The input for sequencing was PBMCs, taken after 12 months of ibrutinib treatment. The rearrangement uses TRBV5-1 and TRBJ2-1, with 7 bases fitting TRBD1. The CDR3 spells CASSYDRAEYEQFF. The CDR3 DNA sequence: TGCGCCAGCAGCTACGACAGGGCAGAATATGAGCAGTTCTTC.